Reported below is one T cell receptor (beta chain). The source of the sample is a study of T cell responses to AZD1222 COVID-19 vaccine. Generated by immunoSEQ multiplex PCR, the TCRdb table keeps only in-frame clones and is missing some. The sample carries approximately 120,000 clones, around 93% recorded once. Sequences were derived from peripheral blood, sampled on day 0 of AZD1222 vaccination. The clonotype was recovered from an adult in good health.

The CDR3 coding sequence is TGTGCCAGCAGTTACCTAACAGGGGGCCGGGAAAAACTGTTTTTT. Translated, it gives CASSYLTGGREKLFF. The V call is TRBV6-5, the J call TRBJ1-4; 9 bases align to TRBD1. Trimming removed 2 bases from V and 8 bases from J; junction bases left unmatched: 6. The CDR3 is made up of 15 amino acids. Germline V gives CDR1 MNHEY, CDR2 SVGAGI.